This T cell receptor beta chain was found in a study of cytomegalovirus exposure and HLA in healthy donors. At the level of the study: The roughly 110 validation repertoires were produced on the same platform as the roughly 660 repertoires of the first cohort. This was reported in a later analysis.

Generated by immunoSEQ multiplex PCR, the TCRdb table keeps only in-frame clones and is missing some. The data hold 240,000 or so clones, with roughly 86% observed a single time. Trimming pared 4 bases from V and 2 bases from J, leaving 13 bases between. The CDR3 loop spans 15 amino acids. Germline lookup yields CDR1 LNHDA and CDR2 SQIVND (reference sequence). The receptor comes from a woman aged 25-40 years in good health and CMV-seropositive. The sequencing input was PBMCs. The rearrangement links TRBV19 to TRBJ2-3; no definite D call. For the CDR3, the DNA is TGTGCCAGTAGTACGCAGGTCCCTGCCACAGATACGCAGTATTTT. Translation gives CASSTQVPATDTQYF.